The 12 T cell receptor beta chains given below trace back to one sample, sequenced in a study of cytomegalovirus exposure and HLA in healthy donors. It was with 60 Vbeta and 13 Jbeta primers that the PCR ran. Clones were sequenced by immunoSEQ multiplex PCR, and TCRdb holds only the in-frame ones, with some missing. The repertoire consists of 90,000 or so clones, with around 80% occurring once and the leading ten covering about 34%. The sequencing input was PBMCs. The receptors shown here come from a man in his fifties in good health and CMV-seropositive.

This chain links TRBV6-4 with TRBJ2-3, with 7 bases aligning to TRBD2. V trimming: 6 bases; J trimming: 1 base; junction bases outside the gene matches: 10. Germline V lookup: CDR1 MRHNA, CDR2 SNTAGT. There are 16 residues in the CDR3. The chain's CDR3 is CASRQSGTMGTDTQYF. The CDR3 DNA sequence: TGTGCCAGCAGACAATCCGGGACTATGGGCACAGATACGCAGTATTTT.

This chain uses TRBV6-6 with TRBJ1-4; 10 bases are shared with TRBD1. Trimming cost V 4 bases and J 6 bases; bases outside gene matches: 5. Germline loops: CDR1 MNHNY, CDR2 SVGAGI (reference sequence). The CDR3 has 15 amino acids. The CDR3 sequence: CASSSPDRGDEKLFF. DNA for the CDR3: TGTGCCAGCAGTTCCCCGGACAGGGGGGATGAAAAACTGTTTTTT.

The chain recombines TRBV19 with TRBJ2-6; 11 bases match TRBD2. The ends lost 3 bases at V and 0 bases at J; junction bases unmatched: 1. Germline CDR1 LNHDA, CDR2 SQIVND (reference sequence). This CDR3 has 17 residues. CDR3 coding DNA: TGTGCCAGTAGTATGACTAGCGGGGTCTCTGGGGCCAACGTCCTGACTTTC. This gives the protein CASSMTSGVSGANVLTF. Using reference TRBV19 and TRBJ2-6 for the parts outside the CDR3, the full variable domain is DGGITQSPKYLFRKEGQNVTLSCEQNLNHDAMYWYRQDPGQGLRLIYYSQIVNDFQKGDIAEGYSVSREKKESFPLTVTSAQKNPTAFYLCASSMTSGVSGANVLTFGAGSRLTVL.

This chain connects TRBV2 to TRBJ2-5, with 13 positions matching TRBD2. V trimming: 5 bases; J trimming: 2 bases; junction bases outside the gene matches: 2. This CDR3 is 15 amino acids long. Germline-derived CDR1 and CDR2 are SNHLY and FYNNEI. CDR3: CASSRLAGGQETQYF. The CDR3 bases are TGTGCCAGCAGTCGACTAGCGGGAGGACAAGAGACCCAGTACTTC.

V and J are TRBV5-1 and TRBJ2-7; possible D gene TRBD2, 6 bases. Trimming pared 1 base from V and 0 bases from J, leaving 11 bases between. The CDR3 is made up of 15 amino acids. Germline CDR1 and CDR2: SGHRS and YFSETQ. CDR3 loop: CASSLLRGSSYEQYF. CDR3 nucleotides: TGCGCCAGCAGCTTGTTACGGGGGAGCTCCTACGAGCAGTACTTC. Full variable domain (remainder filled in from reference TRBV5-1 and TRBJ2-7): KAGVTQTPRYLIKTRGQQVTLSCSPISGHRSVSWYQQTPGQGLQFLFEYFSETQRNKGNFPGRFSGRQFSNSRSEMNVSTLELGDSALYLCASSLLRGSSYEQYFGPGTRLTVT.

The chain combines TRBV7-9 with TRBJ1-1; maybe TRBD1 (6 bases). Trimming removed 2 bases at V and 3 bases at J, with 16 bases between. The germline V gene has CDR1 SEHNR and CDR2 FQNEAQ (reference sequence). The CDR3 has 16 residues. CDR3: CASSLRSGVGDTEAFF. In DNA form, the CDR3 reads TGTGCCAGCAGCTTACGATCAGGGGTAGGAGACACTGAAGCTTTCTTT.

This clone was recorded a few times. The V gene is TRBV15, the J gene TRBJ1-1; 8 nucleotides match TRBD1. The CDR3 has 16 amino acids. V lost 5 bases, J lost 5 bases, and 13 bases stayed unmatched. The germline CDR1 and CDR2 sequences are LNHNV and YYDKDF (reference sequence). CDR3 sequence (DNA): TGTGCCACCAGCGAATGGACAGGGAATTTAGAAACTGAAGCTTTCTTT. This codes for CATSEWTGNLETEAFF.

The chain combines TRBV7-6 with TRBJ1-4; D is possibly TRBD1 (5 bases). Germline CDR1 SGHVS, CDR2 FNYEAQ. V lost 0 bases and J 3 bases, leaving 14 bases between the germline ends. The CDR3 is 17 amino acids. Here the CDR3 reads CASSLATGTSANEKLFF. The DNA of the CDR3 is TGTGCCAGCAGCTTAGCGACTGGGACTTCAGCTAATGAAAAACTGTTTTTT.

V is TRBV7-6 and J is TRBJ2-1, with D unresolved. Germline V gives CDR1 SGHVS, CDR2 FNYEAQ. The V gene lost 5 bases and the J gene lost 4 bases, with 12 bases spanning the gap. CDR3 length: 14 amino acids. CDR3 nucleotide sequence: TGTGCCAGCAGCACCTATGGGCCTTACAATGAGCAGTTCTTC. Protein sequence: CASSTYGPYNEQFF.

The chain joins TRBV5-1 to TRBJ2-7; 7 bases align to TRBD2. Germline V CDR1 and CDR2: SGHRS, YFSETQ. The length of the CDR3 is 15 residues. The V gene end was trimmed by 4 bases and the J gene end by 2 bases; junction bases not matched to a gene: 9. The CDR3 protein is CASSTNAGEAYEQYF. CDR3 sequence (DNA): TGCGCCAGCAGCACCAACGCGGGGGAAGCCTACGAGCAGTACTTC.

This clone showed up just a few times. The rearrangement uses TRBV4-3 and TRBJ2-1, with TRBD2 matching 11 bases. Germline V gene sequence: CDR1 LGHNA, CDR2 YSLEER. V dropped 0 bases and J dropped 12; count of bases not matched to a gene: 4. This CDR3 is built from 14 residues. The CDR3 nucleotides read TGCGCCAGCAGCCAAGATCAAACTAGCGGGGGGCAGTTCTTC. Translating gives CASSQDQTSGGQFF.

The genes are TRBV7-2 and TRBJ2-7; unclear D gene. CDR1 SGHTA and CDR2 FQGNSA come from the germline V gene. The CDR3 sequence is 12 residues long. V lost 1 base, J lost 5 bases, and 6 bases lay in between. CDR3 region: CASSLVGDEQYF. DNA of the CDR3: TGTGCCAGCAGCTTAGTGGGCGACGAGCAGTACTTC.